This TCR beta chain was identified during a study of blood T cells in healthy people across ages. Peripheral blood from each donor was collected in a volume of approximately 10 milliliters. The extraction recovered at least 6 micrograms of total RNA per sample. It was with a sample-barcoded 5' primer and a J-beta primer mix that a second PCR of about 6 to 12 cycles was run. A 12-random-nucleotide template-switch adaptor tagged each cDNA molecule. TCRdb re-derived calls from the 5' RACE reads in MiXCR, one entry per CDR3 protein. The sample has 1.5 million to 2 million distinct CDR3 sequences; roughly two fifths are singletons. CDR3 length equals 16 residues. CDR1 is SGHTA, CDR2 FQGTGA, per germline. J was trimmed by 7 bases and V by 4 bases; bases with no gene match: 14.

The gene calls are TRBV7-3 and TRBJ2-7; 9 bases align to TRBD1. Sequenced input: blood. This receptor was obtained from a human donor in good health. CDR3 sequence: CASSYNTGTGSTEQYF. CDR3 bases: TGTGCCAGCAGCTACAATACCGGGACAGGGAGTACGGAGCAGTACTTC. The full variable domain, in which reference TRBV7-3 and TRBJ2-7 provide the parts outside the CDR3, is GAGVSQTPSNKVTEKGKYVELRCDPISGHTALYWYRQSLGQGPEFLIYFQGTGAADDSGLPNDRFFAVRPEGSVSTLKIQRTERGDSAVYLCASSYNTGTGSTEQYFGPGTRLTVT.